This T cell receptor beta chain is from a study of cytomegalovirus exposure and HLA in healthy donors. Study-wide results and limits: While the bulk of TCR sequences proved rare, some public TCRs turned up in many donors. CMV serostatus was the sole immune exposure information available.

This clone was counted once. No antigen is known for it. V dropped 5 bases and J dropped 0 bases, with 14 bases sitting between them. This CDR3 spans 16 amino acids. The germline V gene has CDR1 ENHRY and CDR2 SYGVKD. The PCR was carried out with 60 Vbeta primers and 13 Jbeta primers. Sequencing was performed with immunoSEQ multiplex PCR; in TCRdb, only in-frame clones are kept and a portion is missing. This sample yields roughly 160,000 clones, of which around 77% are seen a single time; 2.2% belongs to the top ten. This receptor was obtained from a man between 50 and 59 years old in good health and CMV-seropositive. This rearrangement joins TRBV10-3 to TRBJ2-1; D is unclear. The sequenced sample consisted of PBMCs. The CDR3 here is CAISLGRRNSYNEQFF. The CDR3 bases are TGTGCCATCAGTCTCGGCAGGCGAAACTCCTACAATGAGCAGTTCTTC.